This T cell receptor (beta chain) was sequenced during a study of T cell responses to AZD1222 COVID-19 vaccine. Overall study results and limits: Just a handful of AZD1222 recipients were seropositive at baseline. Samples come after the peak T cell response, not at day 14. The donor group comprised mostly white British people and more females; the analysis possibly underestimated clonal diversity.

As regards this clone: Its antigen is not known.

Sequenced by immunoSEQ multiplex PCR; TCRdb stores in-frame clones only, minus some. Found here are around 120,000 clones, 75% to 90% of them singletons; the top ten hold approximately 12%. Looked up from germline, CDR1 is MNHNY and CDR2 is SVGAGI (reference sequence). The ends were cut back, 5 bases at V and 6 bases at J, with 22 bases in the middle. This CDR3 is built from 17 residues. The material sequenced was peripheral blood, taken on day 0 of MenACWY control vaccination. This chain connects TRBV6-6 to TRBJ2-2, with D possibly being TRBD1 or TRBD2 (7 bases each). This TCR derives from an adult in good health. CDR3 amino acids: CASSPQGGRAASGELFF. The DNA for the CDR3 is TGTGCCAGCAGTCCCCAGGGGGGGAGGGCCGCTTCCGGGGAGCTGTTTTTT.